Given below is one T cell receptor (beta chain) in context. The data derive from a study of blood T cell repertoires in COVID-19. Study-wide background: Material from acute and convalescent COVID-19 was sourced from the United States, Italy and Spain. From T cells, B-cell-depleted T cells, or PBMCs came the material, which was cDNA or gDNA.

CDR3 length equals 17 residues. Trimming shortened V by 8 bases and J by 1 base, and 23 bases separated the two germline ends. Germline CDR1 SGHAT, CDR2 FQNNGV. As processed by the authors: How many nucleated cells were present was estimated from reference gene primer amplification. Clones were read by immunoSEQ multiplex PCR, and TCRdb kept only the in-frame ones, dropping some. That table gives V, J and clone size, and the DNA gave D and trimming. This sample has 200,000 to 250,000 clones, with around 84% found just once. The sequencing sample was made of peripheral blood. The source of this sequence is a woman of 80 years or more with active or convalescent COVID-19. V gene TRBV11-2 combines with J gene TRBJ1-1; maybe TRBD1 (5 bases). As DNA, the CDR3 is TGTGCCAGCCAATTTGGGGGGAAGAGCCAAGGGAACACTGAAGCTTTCTTT. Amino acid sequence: CASQFGGKSQGNTEAFF. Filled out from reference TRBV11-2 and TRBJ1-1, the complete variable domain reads EAGVAQSPRYKIIEKRQSVAFWCNPISGHATLYWYQQILGQGPKLLIQFQNNGVVDDSQLPKDRFSAERLKGVDSTLKIQPAKLEDSAVYLCASQFGGKSQGNTEAFFGQGTRLTVV.